This T cell receptor (beta chain) was sequenced in a study of identical twins. This clonotype has ten or more counts. The junction and the germline gene differ at one end; a read error may be behind it. cDNA molecules carried unique molecular identifiers, and template switching added a universal primer site. TCRdb fed the 5' RACE reads into MiXCR, producing one record per CDR3 protein. The profile shows 1.5 million to 2 million distinct CDR3 sequences, around 29% of them singletons. Germline V gene sequence: CDR1 SGHRS, CDR2 YFSETQ. The CDR3 spans 15 residues. Sample: cord blood. The chain joins TRBV5-1 to TRBJ2-3, with D tentatively TRBD1 or TRBD2 (5 bases each). This clonotype originated in a newborn girl in good health. CDR3 bases: TGTGCCAGCAGCCTTCCGGGACCCAGCACAGATACGCAGTATTTT. This gives the protein CASSLPGPSTDTQYF.